Sequencing of this TCR beta chain was carried out in a study of blood T cell repertoires in COVID-19. Study-level background: Both acute and convalescent COVID-19 samples were obtained from the United States, Italy and Spain. PBMCs, B-cell-depleted T cells, or T cells were the source of the cDNA or gDNA that made up the material.

Only in-frame clones appear in the TCRdb table, and some are missing; sequencing was by immunoSEQ multiplex PCR. The sample lists around 200,000 clones, roughly 89% occurring once. Looked up from germline, CDR1 is MGHRA and CDR2 is YSYEKL. The V segment lost 0 bases and the J segment 0 bases; nucleotides outside the gene matches: 10. CDR3 size: 19 residues. The chain joins TRBV4-1 to TRBJ2-1, with 8 bases aligning to TRBD2. The clonotype comes from a woman in her late teens or twenties who had recovered from COVID-19. Input material: peripheral blood. CDR3 in amino acids: CASSQDPPTSGSSYNEQFF. The CDR3 bases are TGCGCCAGCAGCCAAGATCCCCCCACTAGCGGAAGCTCCTACAATGAGCAGTTCTTC.